The rows below give T cell receptor beta chains drawn from one sample of a study of T-cell memory formation after mild COVID-19. TCRdb independently ran MiXCR on the 5' RACE reads; one entry per CDR3 protein. The data hold almost 550,000 distinct CDR3 sequences, with around 21% observed a single time. Sequenced material: PBMCs or a T cell subset sorted from them (not recorded which). These receptors came from an adult woman who had mild COVID-19 (a few samples of this study predate the infection). Cell type and time point are not known. Both conserved end residues are part of each CDR3. A D gene is named only where the DNA matches it firmly. Clone size is not always given. Where it is, it says once, few, many or a class for expanded clones.

clone_size: NA; d_call: NA; j_call: TRBJ2-7; v_call: TRBV7-2; cdr3_nt: TGTGCCAGCAGCTTATTCCCCGTAGCGCTGGGGATCTCCGAGCAGTACTTC; cdr3_aa: CASSLFPVALGISEQYF
clone_size: NA; d_call: TRBD2; j_call: TRBJ2-1; v_call: TRBV6-2/TRBV6-3; cdr3_nt: TGTGCCAGCAGTTATAGACGAAGCGGGAGGGCCGTCAATGAGCAGTTCTTC; cdr3_aa: CASSYRRSGRAVNEQFF
clone_size: NA; d_call: TRBD2; j_call: TRBJ2-7; v_call: TRBV5-6; cdr3_nt: TGTGCCAGCAGCCAAGGGGCGGGACTAGAGTCAGGAGAGCAGTACTTC; cdr3_aa: CASSQGAGLESGEQYF
clone_size: NA; d_call: NA; j_call: TRBJ1-1; v_call: TRBV12-3/TRBV12-4; cdr3_nt: TGTGCCAGCAGTTTAATCAGGGGCTCCGCTTTCTTT; cdr3_aa: CASSLIRGSAFF
clone_size: NA; d_call: TRBD1; j_call: TRBJ1-4; v_call: TRBV5-1; cdr3_nt: TGCGCCAGCAGCGGCGGACAGGGAAAGACAGAAAAACTGTTTTTT; cdr3_aa: CASSGGQGKTEKLFF
clone_size: NA; d_call: NA; j_call: TRBJ2-7; v_call: TRBV11-3; cdr3_nt: TGTGCCAGCAGCTTATACGGCGGGGCTCGATCCTACGAGCAGTACTTC; cdr3_aa: CASSLYGGARSYEQYF
clone_size: few; d_call: NA; j_call: TRBJ2-6; v_call: TRBV7-8; cdr3_nt: TGTGCCAGCAGCTTAGCCGGGACCCTGATTTCTGGGGCCAACGTCCTGACTTTC; cdr3_aa: CASSLAGTLISGANVLTF
clone_size: few; d_call: TRBD1; j_call: TRBJ1-1; v_call: TRBV7-9; cdr3_nt: TGTGCCAGCACCCAGGGGGCAGGGGCCGAGAACACTGAAGCTTTCTTT; cdr3_aa: CASTQGAGAENTEAFF
clone_size: NA; d_call: NA; j_call: TRBJ2-5; v_call: TRBV3-1; cdr3_nt: TGTGCCAGCAGCCAGAGATTGGGAGAGACCCAGTACTTC; cdr3_aa: CASSQRLGETQYF
clone_size: NA; d_call: NA; j_call: TRBJ1-1; v_call: TRBV19; cdr3_nt: TGTGCCAGTAGAAGGTATGACGGGGTGAACACTGAAGCTTTCTTT; cdr3_aa: CASRRYDGVNTEAFF
clone_size: few; d_call: TRBD2; j_call: TRBJ2-7; v_call: TRBV6-5; cdr3_nt: TGTGCCAGCAGACCGGAGCGGGGGGGCTCCTACGAGCAGTACTTC; cdr3_aa: CASRPERGGSYEQYF
clone_size: NA; d_call: NA; j_call: TRBJ2-1; v_call: TRBV7-7; cdr3_nt: TGTGCCAGCAGCTTAAGAGTCGGGAATGAGCAGTTCTTC; cdr3_aa: CASSLRVGNEQFF
clone_size: NA; d_call: TRBD1; j_call: TRBJ1-1; v_call: TRBV6-2/TRBV6-3; cdr3_nt: TGTGCCAGCAGCTCCCGACAGGGATGGGGGAACCCTGAAGCTTTCTTT; cdr3_aa: CASSSRQGWGNPEAFF
clone_size: NA; d_call: NA; j_call: TRBJ2-3; v_call: TRBV6-6; cdr3_nt: TGTGCCAGCAGCTTGAACAGGAGAACTAGCACAGATACGCAGTATTTT; cdr3_aa: CASSLNRRTSTDTQYF
clone_size: few; d_call: TRBD1; j_call: TRBJ2-7; v_call: TRBV2; cdr3_nt: TGTGCCAGCAGTGAAGCGCTGGGACAGTCCTACGAGCAGTACTTC; cdr3_aa: CASSEALGQSYEQYF
clone_size: NA; d_call: NA; j_call: TRBJ2-7; v_call: TRBV7-9; cdr3_nt: TGTGCCAGCAGCTTCCCCCCGGGGGCGGGATCCTACGAGCAGTACTTC; cdr3_aa: CASSFPPGAGSYEQYF
clone_size: NA; d_call: TRBD1; j_call: TRBJ2-7; v_call: TRBV14; cdr3_nt: TGTGCCAGCAGCCAAGCGGACAGGGGACCTTACGAGCAGTACTTC; cdr3_aa: CASSQADRGPYEQYF
clone_size: NA; d_call: TRBD1; j_call: TRBJ1-6; v_call: TRBV3-1; cdr3_nt: TGTGCCAGCAGCCAAAGGACAGGGGGAAATTCACCCCTCCACTTT; cdr3_aa: CASSQRTGGNSPLHF
clone_size: NA; d_call: TRBD1; j_call: TRBJ1-3; v_call: TRBV5-1; cdr3_nt: TGCGCCAGCAGCTTGGAATGGAGGGGGCCCTCTGGAAACACCATATATTTT; cdr3_aa: CASSLEWRGPSGNTIYF
clone_size: few; d_call: NA; j_call: TRBJ1-5; v_call: TRBV20-1; cdr3_nt: TGCAGTGCTAGAGATCCGGGGCTAAGCAAGCAGCCCCAGCATTTT; cdr3_aa: CSARDPGLSKQPQHF
clone_size: NA; d_call: NA; j_call: TRBJ2-3; v_call: TRBV5-5; cdr3_nt: TGTGCCAGCAGCTTGGGGGCTAGCGTCACAGATACGCAGTATTTT; cdr3_aa: CASSLGASVTDTQYF
clone_size: once; d_call: NA; j_call: TRBJ2-3; v_call: TRBV10-3; cdr3_nt: TGTGCCACCACCGCCCCAGGGTACACAGATACGCAGTATTTT; cdr3_aa: CATTAPGYTDTQYF
clone_size: few; d_call: NA; j_call: TRBJ2-7; v_call: TRBV7-2; cdr3_nt: TGTGCCAGCAGCTCCCTCACTCGCCGGGGGGCAGCCTACGAGCAGTACTTC; cdr3_aa: CASSSLTRRGAAYEQYF
clone_size: few; d_call: NA; j_call: TRBJ2-1; v_call: TRBV5-1; cdr3_nt: TGCGCCAGCAGCTCGCGACTAGTCGGCTCCTACAATGAGCAGTTCTTC; cdr3_aa: CASSSRLVGSYNEQFF
clone_size: NA; d_call: NA; j_call: TRBJ2-3; v_call: TRBV20-1; cdr3_nt: TGCAGTGCTTGTCTCGGGGGCCACACAGATACGCAGTATTTT; cdr3_aa: CSACLGGHTDTQYF
clone_size: NA; d_call: NA; j_call: TRBJ1-2; v_call: TRBV2; cdr3_nt: TGTGCCAGCGACGCGGGGCAGTGGGGGGCCGACTATGGCTACACCTTC; cdr3_aa: CASDAGQWGADYGYTF
clone_size: NA; d_call: NA; j_call: TRBJ2-3; v_call: TRBV20-1; cdr3_nt: TGCAGTGCTACCAACAGGGAAGGTACAGATACGCAGTATTTT; cdr3_aa: CSATNREGTDTQYF
clone_size: many; d_call: NA; j_call: TRBJ2-1; v_call: TRBV12-3/TRBV12-4; cdr3_nt: TGTGCCAGCAGTCCGACAGAATTCCATTACGAAACCTACAATGAGCAGTTCTTC; cdr3_aa: CASSPTEFHYETYNEQFF
clone_size: few; d_call: NA; j_call: TRBJ2-3; v_call: TRBV28; cdr3_nt: TGTGCCAGCGTCGGGACTGGTGGGACAGATACGCAGTATTTT; cdr3_aa: CASVGTGGTDTQYF
clone_size: NA; d_call: TRBD1; j_call: TRBJ2-7; v_call: TRBV27; cdr3_nt: TGTGCCAGCAGTTTTTCGTCCCCGGGACAGGATTCCTACGAGCAGTACTTC; cdr3_aa: CASSFSSPGQDSYEQYF
clone_size: NA; d_call: NA; j_call: TRBJ1-6; v_call: TRBV3-1; cdr3_nt: TGTGCCAGAAGCCGGTCAAATTCACCCCTCCACTTT; cdr3_aa: CARSRSNSPLHF
clone_size: NA; d_call: TRBD2; j_call: TRBJ2-1; v_call: TRBV7-9; cdr3_nt: TGTGCCAGCAGCTTAGTCCTAGCGGGGGGACATGAGCAGTTCTTC; cdr3_aa: CASSLVLAGGHEQFF
clone_size: NA; d_call: NA; j_call: TRBJ2-5; v_call: TRBV7-2; cdr3_nt: TGTGCCAGCAGCTTAGGGTCTGGTGGACCCTACAGACAAGAGACCCAGTACTTC; cdr3_aa: CASSLGSGGPYRQETQYF
clone_size: few; d_call: NA; j_call: TRBJ1-5; v_call: TRBV14; cdr3_nt: TGTGCCAGCAGCCAAACGACGGGCTCGCGCCAGCATTTT; cdr3_aa: CASSQTTGSRQHF
clone_size: few; d_call: NA; j_call: TRBJ2-5; v_call: TRBV30; cdr3_nt: TGTGCCTGGAGTGTACGGGGCAAAGAATACTTC; cdr3_aa: CAWSVRGKEYF
clone_size: few; d_call: NA; j_call: TRBJ1-3; v_call: TRBV7-9; cdr3_nt: TGTGCCAGCAGCTTAGCTATTTACGACACCATATATTTT; cdr3_aa: CASSLAIYDTIYF
clone_size: many; d_call: NA; j_call: TRBJ2-2; v_call: TRBV6-5; cdr3_nt: TGTGCCAGCAGTTACTTATTAACCACCGGGGAGCTGTTTTTT; cdr3_aa: CASSYLLTTGELFF
clone_size: NA; d_call: NA; j_call: TRBJ2-1; v_call: TRBV7-9; cdr3_nt: TGTGCCAGCAGCTTTGCCCAGTCCTACAATGAGCAGTTCTTC; cdr3_aa: CASSFAQSYNEQFF
clone_size: many; d_call: NA; j_call: TRBJ2-7; v_call: TRBV18; cdr3_nt: TGTGCCAGCTCAAGCGAATACGAGCAGTACTTC; cdr3_aa: CASSSEYEQYF
clone_size: NA; d_call: NA; j_call: TRBJ2-7; v_call: TRBV29-1; cdr3_nt: TGCAGCGTTCTTGGACAGGACTACTCCTACGAGCAGTACTTC; cdr3_aa: CSVLGQDYSYEQYF
clone_size: few; d_call: TRBD1; j_call: TRBJ1-2; v_call: TRBV4-2; cdr3_nt: TGTGCCAGCAGCCAAGGGGACAGGGTAGGGTATGGCTACACCTTC; cdr3_aa: CASSQGDRVGYGYTF
clone_size: many; d_call: TRBD2; j_call: TRBJ2-1; v_call: TRBV12-3/TRBV12-4; cdr3_nt: TGTGCCAGTGTAGCGGGGGGGACACGAACTGAGCAGTTCTTC; cdr3_aa: CASVAGGTRTEQFF
clone_size: few; d_call: NA; j_call: TRBJ1-1; v_call: TRBV12-3/TRBV12-4; cdr3_nt: TGTGCCAGCCTCTCGGGGGGAAACACTGAAGCTTTCTTT; cdr3_aa: CASLSGGNTEAFF
clone_size: NA; d_call: NA; j_call: TRBJ1-1; v_call: TRBV3-1; cdr3_nt: TGTGCCAGCAGTCCCCTCGGGGGGAACACTGAAGCTTTCTTT; cdr3_aa: CASSPLGGNTEAFF
clone_size: NA; d_call: NA; j_call: TRBJ2-7; v_call: TRBV27; cdr3_nt: TGTGCCAGCAGTTGGAAAGCCGAGAGCTCCTACGAGCAGTACTTC; cdr3_aa: CASSWKAESSYEQYF
clone_size: NA; d_call: TRBD2; j_call: TRBJ2-3; v_call: TRBV7-2; cdr3_nt: TGTGCCAGCAGCTCTTTAGGCGGGGGTAGCACAGATACGCAGTATTTT; cdr3_aa: CASSSLGGGSTDTQYF
clone_size: NA; d_call: NA; j_call: TRBJ2-6; v_call: TRBV5-1; cdr3_nt: TGCGCCAGCAGGGCCAGGGAAGTGGGGTCTGGGGCCAACGTCCTGACTTTC; cdr3_aa: CASRAREVGSGANVLTF
clone_size: NA; d_call: NA; j_call: TRBJ1-4; v_call: TRBV7-9; cdr3_nt: TGTGCCAGCAGTTCCTCGGCGGGGTTAGGGGAAAAACTGTTTTTT; cdr3_aa: CASSSSAGLGEKLFF
clone_size: few; d_call: NA; j_call: TRBJ2-7; v_call: TRBV6-5; cdr3_nt: TGTGCCAGCAGTCCCTCCTGGCGGGTGGCCTACGAGCAGTACTTC; cdr3_aa: CASSPSWRVAYEQYF
clone_size: NA; d_call: NA; j_call: TRBJ2-7; v_call: TRBV29-1; cdr3_nt: TGCAGCGTTGAGGCACAGGGAGGGACTTACGAGCAGTACTTC; cdr3_aa: CSVEAQGGTYEQYF
clone_size: few; d_call: NA; j_call: TRBJ2-7; v_call: TRBV27; cdr3_nt: TGTGCCAGCAGTTTTGTAAACTCCTACGAGCAGTACTTC; cdr3_aa: CASSFVNSYEQYF